The clone carrying this TCR beta chain was counted between two and nine times. Antigen unknown. Approximately 9.6 milliliters of peripheral blood were drawn from each donor into EDTA-treated tubes. The data derive from a study of blood T cells in healthy people across ages. Notes on the study in general: Diversity figures derived from one million T cells were judged to underestimate the true value.

This CDR3 is built from 13 residues. The V end lost 8 bases, the J end lost 0 bases, and 5 bases lay between the germline ends. CDR1 and CDR2 (germline): MNHEY, SVGAGI. A sample-barcoded 5' primer and a J-beta primer mix were used in a second PCR of about 7 to 12 cycles. Each CDR3 protein is one row after TCRdb ran MiXCR on the 5' RACE reads. The sample has hundreds of thousands of distinct CDR3 sequences, more than 55% seen once. Sequences were obtained from blood. The chain recombines TRBV6-5 with TRBJ2-6, with D uncertain. The sequence was obtained from a man aged 35-49 years in good health. As DNA, the CDR3 is TGTGCCAGCCATGGCTCTGGGGCCAACGTCCTGACTTTC. Protein sequence: CASHGSGANVLTF.